The 9 T cell receptor beta chains listed next were all sequenced from one sample in a study of blood T cell repertoires in COVID-19. The method was immunoSEQ multiplex PCR; TCRdb's version includes in-frame clones alone and lacks a portion of them. This table has about 140,000 clones, more than 65% appearing once. The sequencing input was peripheral blood. Receptor source: a human donor in a cohort sampled during active COVID-19.

The rearrangement uses TRBV5-1 and TRBJ2-7, with 9 bases that match TRBD1. With V trimmed by 4 bases and J by 4 bases, 6 bases remained unmatched. Germline V gives CDR1 SGHRS, CDR2 YFSETQ. The CDR3 consists of 14 residues. DNA for the CDR3: TGCGCCAGCAGCCTACAGGGGGCGCGGTACGAGCAGTACTTC. It codes for CASSLQGARYEQYF.

The V call is TRBV14, the J call TRBJ1-2; tentative D call: TRBD1 (5 bases). The ends were cut back, 2 bases at V and 5 bases at J, with 9 bases in the middle. CDR3 length equals 13 residues. From germline, CDR1 is SGHDN and CDR2 FVKESK. CDR3 residues: CASSQNAGYGYTF. Written as DNA, the CDR3 is TGTGCCAGCAGCCAAAATGCAGGGTATGGCTACACCTTC.

The V gene is TRBV19, the J gene TRBJ2-2; 7 bases line up with TRBD1. Germline V gene data show CDR1 as LNHDA and CDR2 as SQIVND (reference sequence). This CDR3 contains 14 residues. The V gene end was trimmed by 7 bases and the J gene end by 1 base; junction bases not matched to a gene: 3. The CDR3 DNA is TGTGCCAGTATCGACAGGGTGAACACCGGGGAGCTGTTTTTT. This translates into CASIDRVNTGELFF. The full variable domain, in which reference TRBV19 and TRBJ2-2 provide the parts outside the CDR3, is DGGITQSPKYLFRKEGQNVTLSCEQNLNHDAMYWYRQDPGQGLRLIYYSQIVNDFQKGDIAEGYSVSREKKESFPLTVTSAQKNPTAFYLCASIDRVNTGELFFGEGSRLTVL.

This clone was counted a single time. The chain couples TRBV5-6 to TRBJ1-4, with a tentative D call TRBD1 (5 bases). Trimming left V 0 bases short and J 7 bases short, with 16 bases between. This CDR3 comprises 16 residues. Looked up from germline, CDR1 is SGHDT and CDR2 is YYEEEE. The CDR3 region has the DNA TGTGCCAGCAGCTTGGACAGGATAGAAGCGGGTGAAAAACTGTTTTTT. It is translated as CASSLDRIEAGEKLFF.

In its sample, this clone was seen once. The chain links TRBV6-6 to TRBJ2-1; D perhaps matches TRBD2 (7 bases). Trimming pared 0 bases from V and 5 bases from J, leaving 14 bases between. Germline CDR1 MNHNY, CDR2 SVGAGI (reference sequence). The CDR3 is made up of 16 amino acids. The CDR3 here is CASSYSGGARDNEQFF. CDR3 nucleotide sequence: TGTGCCAGCAGTTACTCTGGGGGGGCGCGGGACAATGAGCAGTTCTTC.

The chain recombines TRBV3-1 (or the pseudogene TRBV3-2) with TRBJ2-1; the match to TRBD2 covers 8 bases. The CDR3 length is 15 residues. CDR1 is LGHDT, CDR2 YNNKEL, per germline (reference sequence). The junction had 12 bases not matched to a gene; V was cut back by 6 bases and J by 8 bases. CDR3 sequence reads: CASSLLAGGVDEQFF. The CDR3, as DNA: TGTGCCAGCAGTCTCCTGGCGGGGGGTGTGGATGAGCAGTTCTTC.

This chain uses TRBV7-9 with TRBJ1-1; 7 bases fit TRBD1. Germline trimming cut 3 bases from V and 0 bases from J; bases unmatched to any gene: 1. CDR1 SEHNR and CDR2 FQNEAQ come from the germline V gene (reference sequence). CDR3 length equals 14 residues. For the CDR3, the DNA is TGTGCCAGCAGCTTGGGACAGATGAACACTGAAGCTTTCTTT. This gives the protein CASSLGQMNTEAFF.

The chain has TRBV12-5 and TRBJ2-5; 9 positions match TRBD1. Germline assignment: CDR1 LGHNT and CDR2 FRNRAP. The length of the CDR3 is 17 residues. V lost 1 base, J lost 4 bases, and 10 bases stayed unmatched. The CDR3 nucleotides are TGTGCTAGTGGTTTGGCCTTTTCCGGGACAGGGACAGAGACCCAGTACTTC. As protein: CASGLAFSGTGTETQYF.

The chain couples TRBV6-1 to TRBJ2-2, with 7 bases aligning to TRBD1. V shed 3 bases and J 0 bases; nucleotides not matched to a gene: 1. Germline loops: CDR1 MNHNS, CDR2 SASEGT. This CDR3 region has 15 residues. CDR3 bases: TGTGCCAGCAGTGACACAGGGGCGAACACCGGGGAGCTGTTTTTT. Translating gives CASSDTGANTGELFF.